This TCR beta chain was observed in a study of response to subunit inactivated influenza vaccine. V trimming: 0 bases; J trimming: 12 bases; junction bases outside the gene matches: 2. The CDR3 totals 11 residues. Germline assignment: CDR1 DFQATT and CDR2 SNEGSKA (reference sequence). Using its own MiXCR run on the RT-PCR reads, TCRdb lists one record per CDR3 protein. The table shows 150,000 to 200,000 distinct CDR3 sequences, with about an eighth occurring only once. This same sample was also taken into another study, of T cells expressing NK-cell markers. That work adds: TCR beta cDNA was generated via 5'RACE template switching incorporating UMIs. Leadership of the CD3+CD56-NKG2C+ fraction also belonged to these clonotypes in a few donors. Whether expanded NKG2C-expressing T cell clones recognize HCMV is unknown.

The gene calls are TRBV20-1 and TRBJ2-1; 7 bases agree with TRBD2. The receptor's source is a man aged 50-60 years who received an inactivated influenza vaccine. The specimen was CD8+ T cells sorted from PBMCs, collected 12 days after vaccination. CDR3: CSARDGEGQFF. The CDR3 DNA reads TGCAGTGCTAGAGATGGGGAGGGGCAGTTCTTC.